This TCR beta chain was captured in a study of technical replicates of blood from a few donors. V was trimmed by 3 bases and J by 8 bases, leaving 13 bases between them. The CDR3 consists of 13 residues. Germline values: CDR1 SGHTA, CDR2 FQGTGA. Method: immunoSEQ multiplex PCR; TCRdb's copy keeps in-frame clones and lacks some. Of about 50,000 clones in the sample, more than 95% were seen once. This receptor was identified in a human donor in good health. The J gene is TRBJ1-2, the V gene TRBV7-3; D remains ambiguous. The sequenced material came from T cells isolated from PBMCs. CDR3 protein: CASSFEPTGGYTF. In nucleotides, the CDR3 is TGTGCCAGCAGCTTCGAGCCGACGGGGGGCTACACCTTC.